Listed below are T cell receptor beta chains from one sample, sequenced in a study of cytomegalovirus exposure and HLA in healthy donors. The data were produced by immunoSEQ multiplex PCR, yet TCRdb's version contains in-frame clones alone and is incomplete. Here the sample table reports some 47,000 clones. Specimen: PBMCs. These receptors were taken from a woman in her thirties or forties in good health and CMV-seronegative. Each CDR3 is given with its conserved first and last residue. The D gene is left open where the match is weak.

J | D | V | CDR3 | DNA
TRBJ1-4 | TRBD1 | TRBV7-2 | CASRWTGVNEKLFF | TGTGCCAGCAGATGGACAGGGGTCAATGAAAAACTGTTTTTT
TRBJ2-1 | TRBD2 | TRBV14 | CASSQATSGKHGEQFF | TGTGCCAGCAGCCAAGCGACTAGCGGTAAGCATGGTGAGCAGTTCTTC
TRBJ2-1 | - | TRBV5-1 | CASSLGGLVYNEQFF | TGCGCCAGCAGCTTGGGGGGCTTGGTTTATAATGAGCAGTTCTTC
TRBJ2-7 | TRBD1 | TRBV6-1 | CASIRTGLVEQYF | TGTGCCAGCATTAGGACAGGGCTCGTGGAGCAGTACTTC
TRBJ1-2 | - | TRBV19 | CASSIPGGGYTF | TGTGCCAGTAGTATACCTGGAGGAGGCTACACCTTC
TRBJ2-5 | - | TRBV19 | CASRKGVQETQYF | TGTGCCAGTAGGAAGGGAGTTCAAGAGACCCAGTACTTC
TRBJ1-3 | TRBD1 | TRBV7-9 | CASSLTGGVNTIYF | TGTGCCAGCAGCTTGACAGGGGGGGTAAACACCATATATTTT
TRBJ2-1 | - | TRBV7-9 | CASSPSGTYYNEQFF | TGTGCCAGCAGCCCTTCCGGGACATACTACAATGAGCAGTTCTTC
TRBJ2-7 | - | TRBV4-1 | CASSQVSRDYEQYF | TGCGCCAGCAGCCAAGTGTCCCGAGACTACGAGCAGTACTTC
TRBJ1-6 | - | TRBV29-1 | CSVGQGQNSPLHF | TGCAGCGTTGGGCAGGGGCAGAATTCACCCCTCCACTTT
TRBJ1-6 | - | TRBV19 | CASSMAGLYNSPLHF | TGTGCCAGTAGTATGGCGGGCCTCTATAATTCACCCCTCCACTTT
TRBJ2-3 | - | TRBV4-1 | CASSQEGGVGDTQYF | TGCGCCAGCAGCCAGGAGGGGGGGGTCGGAGATACGCAGTATTTT
TRBJ1-3 | - | TRBV19 | CASSISAGGGNTIYF | TGTGCCAGTAGTATTTCAGCGGGCGGTGGAAACACCATATATTTT
TRBJ2-7 | - | TRBV4-2 | CASSQEGGGSYYEQYF | TGTGCCAGCAGCCAAGAAGGGGGGGGCAGTTACTACGAGCAGTACTTC
TRBJ1-3 | - | TRBV7-9 | CASSSGFGNTIYF | TGTGCCAGCAGCTCGGGATTTGGAAACACCATATATTTT
TRBJ2-3 | - | TRBV9 | CASHGVPADTQYF | TGTGCCAGCCACGGGGTCCCCGCAGATACGCAGTATTTT
TRBJ1-2 | TRBD1 | TRBV4-1 | CASSPSGQGGYGYTF | TGCGCCAGCAGCCCCTCTGGACAGGGAGGCTATGGCTACACCTTC